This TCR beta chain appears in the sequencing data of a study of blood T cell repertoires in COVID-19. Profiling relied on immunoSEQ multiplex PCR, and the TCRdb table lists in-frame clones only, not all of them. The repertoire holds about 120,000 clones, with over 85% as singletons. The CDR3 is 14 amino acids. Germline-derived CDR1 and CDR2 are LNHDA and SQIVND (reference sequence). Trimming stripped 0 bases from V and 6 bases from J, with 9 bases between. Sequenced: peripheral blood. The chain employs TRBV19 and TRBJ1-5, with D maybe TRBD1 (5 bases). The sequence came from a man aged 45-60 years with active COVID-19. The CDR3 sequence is CASSIDGGFQPQHF. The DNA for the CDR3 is TGTGCCAGTAGTATAGATGGGGGGTTTCAGCCCCAGCATTTT.